The TCR beta chain described here comes from a study of blood T cell repertoires in COVID-19. Overall study context: PBMCs, B-cell-depleted T cells, or T cells were the source of the cDNA or gDNA that made up the material.

The length of the CDR3 is 15 residues. Germline V gives CDR1 MGHRA, CDR2 YSYEKL. V was clipped by 1 base and J by 7 bases, with 14 bases between them. This clone was detected only a few times. Some clones are missing from TCRdb's copy, which holds only in-frame ones; the method was immunoSEQ multiplex PCR. This table has about 140,000 clones, about 82% appearing once. The receptor comes from a woman aged 60-70 years with acute or convalescent COVID-19. This chain links TRBV4-1 with TRBJ1-5; D unresolved. The source material was peripheral blood. The CDR3 DNA follows: TGCGCCAGCAGCCAAGGACCCGCGGGTCACCAGCCCCAGCATTTT. Protein sequence: CASSQGPAGHQPQHF.